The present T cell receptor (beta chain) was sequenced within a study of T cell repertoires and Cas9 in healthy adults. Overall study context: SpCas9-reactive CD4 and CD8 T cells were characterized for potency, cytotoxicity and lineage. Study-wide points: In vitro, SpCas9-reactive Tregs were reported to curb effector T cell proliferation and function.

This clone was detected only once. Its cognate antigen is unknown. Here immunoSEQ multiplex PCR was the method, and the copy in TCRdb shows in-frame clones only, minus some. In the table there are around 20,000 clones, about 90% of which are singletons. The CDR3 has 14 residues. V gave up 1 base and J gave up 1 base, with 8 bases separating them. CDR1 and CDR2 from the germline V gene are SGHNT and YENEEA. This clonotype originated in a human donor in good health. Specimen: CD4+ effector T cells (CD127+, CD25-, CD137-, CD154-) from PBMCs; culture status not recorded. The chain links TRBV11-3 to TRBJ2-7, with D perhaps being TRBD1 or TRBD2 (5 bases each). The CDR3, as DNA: TGTGCCAGCAGCTTAGGGGACGGTTCCTACGAGCAGTACTTC. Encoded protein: CASSLGDGSYEQYF. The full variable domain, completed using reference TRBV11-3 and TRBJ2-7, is EAGVVQSPRYKIIEKKQPVAFWCNPISGHNTLYWYLQNLGQGPELLIRYENEEAVDDSQLPKDRFSAERLKGVDSTLKIQPAELGDSAVYLCASSLGDGSYEQYFGPGTRLTVT.